Detailed here is one TCR beta chain. Time point of the sample: pre-treatment sample, taken before nivolumab and TIL therapy. This entry belongs to a study of TIL therapy for anti-PD-1-resistant metastatic lung cancer. The immunoSEQ assay was v3. Libraries were sequenced to roughly 2 million read pairs (survey) or roughly 4.5-6 million (deep). Assay used: immunoSEQ multiplex PCR; TCRdb lists only in-frame clones, some missing. The repertoire holds 55,000 to 65,000 clones, with 73% as singletons. CDR1 and CDR2 (germline): SGDLS, YYNGEE. The CDR3 length is 16 residues. The germline V and J ends were trimmed by 2 bases and 5 bases, with 19 bases remaining between them.

Here the sequenced sample was blood, taken at baseline. The sequence came from a person aged 25 to 85 with non-small cell lung cancer. The chain carries TRBV9 and TRBJ1-2; D not resolved. The CDR3 reads CASSVEPVTRSYGYTF. The CDR3 DNA reads as TGTGCCAGCAGCGTCGAACCCGTGACCCGGTCGTATGGCTACACCTTC.